The rows below give T cell receptor beta chains drawn from one sample of a study of cytomegalovirus exposure and HLA in healthy donors. Clones were read by immunoSEQ multiplex PCR, and TCRdb kept only the in-frame ones, dropping some. The data hold 130,000 or so clones, with roughly 73% observed a single time. The sequenced sample was PBMCs. These receptors all come from a man aged 40-50 years in good health and CMV-seronegative. The CDR3 runs from the conserved cysteine through the conserved F or W. Fields, in order: D gene, J gene, V gene, clone size, CDR3 DNA, CDR3 protein. The D gene is left open where the match is weak. Clone size is not always given. Where it is, it says once, few, many or a class for expanded clones.

>TRBD1|TRBJ1-1|TRBV5-1|.
TGCGCCAGCAGCTACGGGACAGGGGGGTTCGGGAACACTGAAGCTTTCTTT
CASSYGTGGFGNTEAFF
>TRBD1|TRBJ1-5|TRBV2|once
TGTGCCAGCAGACGATACAGGGGTGATAGCAATCAGCCCCAGCATTTT
CASRRYRGDSNQPQHF
>.|TRBJ2-6|TRBV28|once
TGTGCCGGAGGGACGCACTCTGGGGCCAACGTCCTGACTTTC
CAGGTHSGANVLTF
>TRBD2|TRBJ2-5|TRBV2|.
TGTGCCAGCAGTGAAAGACTAGCGGGGGGTGTGGAGACCCAGTACTTC
CASSERLAGGVETQYF
>.|TRBJ1-5|TRBV7-9|.
TGTGCCAGCAGCCCGCTTACGGCAGGGAAAAAGAATCAGCCCCAGCATTTT
CASSPLTAGKKNQPQHF
>.|TRBJ2-1|TRBV20-1|.
TGCAGTGCTAGCAGGGACAATGAGCAGTTCTTC
CSASRDNEQFF
>TRBD1|TRBJ1-5|TRBV4-1|few
TGCGCCAGCAGCCAAGACCGTAGTGGGGACAGGGCTAATCAGCCCCAGCATTTT
CASSQDRSGDRANQPQHF
>.|TRBJ1-4|TRBV11-2|.
TGTGCCAGCAGCTTAGAGGGAGCCAAGGGAGAAGAAAAACTGTTTTTT
CASSLEGAKGEEKLFF
>.|TRBJ2-7|TRBV2|few
TGTGCCAGCTCTCCCCAGTCCGAGCAGTACTTC
CASSPQSEQYF
>TRBD1|TRBJ1-5|TRBV29-1|.
TGCAGCGTTGCAGGGGGGAGCAATCAGCCCCAGCATTTT
CSVAGGSNQPQHF
>TRBD1|TRBJ1-1|TRBV5-8|.
TGTGCCAGCTGTAACAGGGGGATCCCCGAAGCTTTCTTT
CASCNRGIPEAFF
>.|TRBJ1-1|TRBV27|.
TGTGCCAGCAGTTTAACCGACAGTAAGGGCACTGAAGCTTTCTTT
CASSLTDSKGTEAFF
>TRBD2|TRBJ2-3|TRBV6-1|few
TGTGCCAGCAGTGATACTAGCGGGGGTGCAGATACGCAGTATTTT
CASSDTSGGADTQYF
>.|TRBJ1-2|TRBV6-5|once
TGTGCCAGCAGTTACGGGAGTACAAGAAACTATGGCTACACCTTC
CASSYGSTRNYGYTF
>TRBD1|TRBJ2-5|TRBV4-3|.
TGCGCCAGCAGCCAAGACGGATCACAGGGGAATTCTGGCCCCCAAGAGACCCAGTACTTC
CASSQDGSQGNSGPQETQYF
>TRBD1|TRBJ2-1|TRBV4-1|.
TGCGCCAGCAGTGACAGGGCGAGATACAATGAGCAGTTCTTC
CASSDRARYNEQFF
>TRBD1|TRBJ1-4|TRBV18|.
TGTGCCAGCTCACCAACCGGGACAGGGGCAACTAATGAAAAACTGTTTTTT
CASSPTGTGATNEKLFF
>TRBD1|TRBJ2-1|TRBV14|.
TGTGCCAGCAGCCAAGTGGGGACAGGCTACAATGAGCAGTTCTTC
CASSQVGTGYNEQFF
>.|TRBJ1-4|TRBV19|.
TGTGCCAGTAGTATGAACGGACAGACCGTTAATGAAAAACTGTTTTTT
CASSMNGQTVNEKLFF
>.|TRBJ2-1|TRBV19|.
TGTGCCAGTAGTATTAGTGGACACTACAATGAGCAGTTCTTC
CASSISGHYNEQFF
>.|TRBJ1-2|TRBV30|few
TGTGCCTGGAGAAAAAAGGACAGTATCTATGGCTACACCTTC
CAWRKKDSIYGYTF
>.|TRBJ2-7|TRBV19|.
TGTGCCAGTAGCGGAATAGAGGAGAGCTCCTACGAGCAGTACTTC
CASSGIEESSYEQYF
>TRBD1|TRBJ1-2|TRBV7-9|.
TGTGCCAGCAGCTTCTACCTGGACAGGGGGGACTATGGCTACACCTTC
CASSFYLDRGDYGYTF
>TRBD2|TRBJ2-3|TRBV7-9|.
TGTGCCAGCAGGTCTCCGGCGGGGGGGCAGGCAGATACGCAGTATTTT
CASRSPAGGQADTQYF
>.|TRBJ1-1|TRBV9|.
TGTGCCAGCAGCCCAGGAGATGGGGGGGGGAACACTGAAGCTTTCTTT
CASSPGDGGGNTEAFF
>.|TRBJ2-7|TRBV11-2|.
TGTGCCAGCAGCTTAGAAGGGCAGGGGACCTACGAGCAGTACTTC
CASSLEGQGTYEQYF
>.|TRBJ1-5|TRBV30|few
TGTGCCTGGAGTGGCGGCGAGCAGGGCAGCAATCAGCCCCAGCATTTT
CAWSGGEQGSNQPQHF
>.|TRBJ2-1|TRBV2|.
TGTGCCAGCACTCAAGACAGAGACAATGAGCAGTTCTTC
CASTQDRDNEQFF
>TRBD1|TRBJ1-5|TRBV7-6|few
TGTGCCAGCAGCCGTAAACAGGGGTGTAGGCTTCAGCCCCAGCATTTT
CASSRKQGCRLQPQHF
>.|TRBJ1-3|TRBV28|.
TGTGCCAGCAGTTCCCCCCGAGTCCGAGGCGCGGGAAACACCATATATTTT
CASSSPRVRGAGNTIYF
>TRBD2|TRBJ2-3|TRBV7-3|once
TGTGCCAGCAGCTTAAAGCCGGCGGGGGGCCGCTTCACAGATACGCAGTATTTT
CASSLKPAGGRFTDTQYF
>TRBD1|TRBJ1-6|TRBV4-2|.
TGTGCCAGCAGCCAAGAAATCGGGACAGGGGATTCACCCCTCCACTTT
CASSQEIGTGDSPLHF
>TRBD1|TRBJ1-2|TRBV5-1|.
TGCGCCAGCAGCTGGACAGGGGGAGACTATGGCTACACCTTC
CASSWTGGDYGYTF
>TRBD2|TRBJ2-2|TRBV19|.
TGTGCCAGTAGGCCGGGACTATCGAACACCGGGGAGCTGTTTTTT
CASRPGLSNTGELFF
>.|TRBJ1-3|TRBV11-2|.
TGTGCCAGCAGCCCGACCCCGGGACACGGATTTTACTCTGGAAACACCATATATTTT
CASSPTPGHGFYSGNTIYF
>TRBD1|TRBJ2-1|TRBV28|.
TGTGCCAGCCGTCGCCCGGGACAGGGAATCAATGAGCAGTTCTTC
CASRRPGQGINEQFF
>.|TRBJ1-2|TRBV14|.
TGTGCCAGCAGCCAAGATGGTCGCTGGGCCTTTTATGGCTACACCTTC
CASSQDGRWAFYGYTF
>.|TRBJ1-1|TRBV15|few
TGTGCCACCAGCGGCTCGTTGGGGGGTACTGAAGCTTTCTTT
CATSGSLGGTEAFF
>.|TRBJ1-6|TRBV5-5|.
TGTGCCAGCAGCTTGTTAGTCGGGGGTTCCTATAATTCACCCCTCCACTTT
CASSLLVGGSYNSPLHF
>.|TRBJ2-7|TRBV6-1|.
TGTGCCAGCAGTGAATCGGCCAGAGGCTACGAGCAGTACTTC
CASSESARGYEQYF